The clone carrying this TCR beta chain was counted many times. Its target is unknown. The data were taken from a study of T cells in Graves' hyperthyroidism and ophthalmopathy. Amplification yielded TCR beta CDR3 regions, with RNA transcripts as the source. TCR CDR3 underwent first-round RT-PCR with the HTBI primer set. TCRdb re-called the multiplex PCR reads with MiXCR, one entry per CDR3 protein. Of about 530,000 distinct CDR3 sequences in the sample, 17% are singletons; the top ten hold approximately 15%. Findings and caveats of the study: Ophthalmopathy onset followed model prediction by a median around 6.9 months.

V was trimmed by 0 bases and J by 4 bases, leaving 13 bases between them. Germline loops: CDR1 SGHRS, CDR2 YFSETQ. The CDR3 runs 15 residues. Diagnosing involved the use of clinical symptoms, serum thyroxine and TRAb, thyroid ultrasound and orbital computed tomography. V gene TRBV5-1 combines with J gene TRBJ1-2; weak D call: TRBD1 (5 bases). The sample taken for sequencing was blood. The TCR sequence derives from a woman in her late teens or twenties with Graves' ophthalmopathy. The CDR3 nucleotides read TGCGCCAGCAGCTTGGGGACAACCCTGGGCTATGGCTACACCTTC. This codes for CASSLGTTLGYGYTF.